Listed below are T cell receptor beta chains from one sample, sequenced in a study of shared clonotypes between healthy human individuals. Method: immunoSEQ multiplex PCR; TCRdb's copy keeps in-frame clones and lacks some. Of about 590,000 clones listed, around 95% were seen once; the top ten hold less than 0.13%. The sample taken for sequencing was naive CD8+ T cells sorted from blood. The receptor source for this set is a woman aged 30 to 39 in good health. Each CDR3 is given without its conserved first and last residue.

cdr3_length: 12; v_call: TRBV7-3; cdr3_aa: ASSHATGNNEQF
cdr3_length: 15; v_call: TRBV13; cdr3_aa: ASSPGQGGGFTDTQY
cdr3_length: 13; v_call: TRBV27; cdr3_aa: ASSLRGAENTEAF
cdr3_length: 14; v_call: TRBV5-1; cdr3_aa: ASSLARATNTGELF
cdr3_length: 13; v_call: TRBV7-6; cdr3_aa: ASSLYLSGANVLT
cdr3_length: 14; v_call: TRBV15; cdr3_aa: ATSTTIAGVSDTQY
cdr3_length: 16; v_call: TRBV7-9; cdr3_aa: ASSPRGVGPSLRNEQF
cdr3_length: 13; v_call: TRBV4-1; cdr3_aa: ASSQVFGGNQPQH
cdr3_length: 13; v_call: TRBV7-9; cdr3_aa: ASSLAQGGDTEAF
cdr3_length: 11; v_call: TRBV30; cdr3_aa: AWTRLAGDEQY
cdr3_length: 12; v_call: TRBV4-1; cdr3_aa: ASSQATTLNEQF
cdr3_length: 14; v_call: TRBV27; cdr3_aa: ASSSDGQGATQPQH
cdr3_length: 15; v_call: TRBV4-1; cdr3_aa: ASSQDPAGKLEETQY
cdr3_length: 15; v_call: TRBV28; cdr3_aa: ASSLPRPYTVSYEQY
cdr3_length: 13; v_call: TRBV5-1; cdr3_aa: ASSLEGGVNTEAF
cdr3_length: 10; v_call: TRBV10-2; cdr3_aa: ASGDSFYGYT
cdr3_length: 13; v_call: TRBV11-1; cdr3_aa: ASSSPREGRHEQY
cdr3_length: 14; v_call: TRBV2; cdr3_aa: ASSEYRASGSYEQY
cdr3_length: 9; v_call: TRBV28; cdr3_aa: ASSTRSEQY
cdr3_length: 14; v_call: TRBV9; cdr3_aa: ASSHKQGQGNYGYT
cdr3_length: 11; v_call: TRBV4-1; cdr3_aa: ASSPWETYEQY
cdr3_length: 14; v_call: TRBV7-8; cdr3_aa: ASSFGLAGAYNEQF
cdr3_length: 12; v_call: TRBV30; cdr3_aa: AWSVGQSNQPQH
cdr3_length: 17; v_call: TRBV12-5; cdr3_aa: ASGLLTGQQTANTGELF
cdr3_length: 11; v_call: TRBV29-1; cdr3_aa: SVEGPRDGELF
cdr3_length: 13; v_call: TRBV27; cdr3_aa: ASSLSIGFGTEAF
cdr3_length: 14; v_call: TRBV5-1; cdr3_aa: ASSYDLRSSYNEQF
cdr3_length: 15; v_call: TRBV28; cdr3_aa: ASSLRIFRGTNEKLF
cdr3_length: 16; v_call: TRBV2; cdr3_aa: ASSEALKLAGGNNEQF
cdr3_length: 13; v_call: TRBV4-1; cdr3_aa: ASSQNRAGNTEAF
cdr3_length: 13; v_call: TRBV2; cdr3_aa: ASRVQGGGSYEQY
cdr3_length: 17; v_call: TRBV2; cdr3_aa: ASSVSRLAGAPRGDEQF
cdr3_length: 12; v_call: TRBV5-4; cdr3_aa: ASSFTGGNDGYT
cdr3_length: 12; v_call: TRBV6-6; cdr3_aa: ASSYNGKGYEQY
cdr3_length: 14; v_call: TRBV7-9; cdr3_aa: ASSLETSYSNQPQH
cdr3_length: 12; v_call: TRBV6-5; cdr3_aa: ASRGGANTGELF
cdr3_length: 12; v_call: TRBV6-6; cdr3_aa: ASSPTWVGNTIY
cdr3_length: 13; v_call: TRBV5-4; cdr3_aa: ASSGGQQSSYEQY
cdr3_length: 17; v_call: TRBV11-2; cdr3_aa: ASSPGGSLRDLGNTEAF
cdr3_length: 14; v_call: TRBV11-2; cdr3_aa: ASSLDGYRSSYEQY
cdr3_length: 12; v_call: TRBV30; cdr3_aa: AWSYGASTDTQY
cdr3_length: 11; v_call: TRBV30; cdr3_aa: AWSPTSGYGYT
cdr3_length: 13; v_call: TRBV28; cdr3_aa: ASSPDSYSNQPQH
cdr3_length: 14; v_call: TRBV28; cdr3_aa: ASSPRTSGRYNEQF
cdr3_length: 11; v_call: TRBV7-9; cdr3_aa: ASSHKSSHEQY
cdr3_length: 9; v_call: TRBV5-8; cdr3_aa: ASSLGGEQY
cdr3_length: 14; v_call: TRBV9; cdr3_aa: ASSARPFASGNTIY
cdr3_length: 12; v_call: TRBV7-9; cdr3_aa: ASSSVGSPDTQY
cdr3_length: 13; v_call: TRBV27; cdr3_aa: ASGPGLVRLDTQY
cdr3_length: 10; v_call: TRBV6-1; cdr3_aa: ASSESGVEQY
cdr3_length: 13; v_call: TRBV5-1; cdr3_aa: ASSTSGSYTGELF
cdr3_length: 10; v_call: TRBV2; cdr3_aa: ASSDYRYEQY
cdr3_length: 13; v_call: TRBV7-9; cdr3_aa: ASSLGQDTQETQY
cdr3_length: 15; v_call: TRBV27; cdr3_aa: ASRRTSGAGGANVLT
cdr3_length: 13; v_call: TRBV19; cdr3_aa: ASSLGTSGYNEQF